This is a list of T cell receptor beta chains from one sample in a study of cytomegalovirus exposure and HLA in healthy donors. Produced via immunoSEQ multiplex PCR; TCRdb's table is partial and in-frame only. This table holds about 110,000 clones, more than 60% found once. Input material: PBMCs. All receptors derive from a woman between 40 and 55 years old in good health and CMV-seropositive. Both conserved end residues are part of each CDR3. A D gene is named only where the DNA matches it firmly. Size tells how often a clone was seen (once, few, many) or the class of an expanded clone, and some rows leave it out.

v_call	j_call	d_call	clone_size	cdr3_nt	cdr3_aa
TRBV7-8	TRBJ1-2	.	once	TGTGCCAGCAGCTTAATGGGGGGACTCTATGGCTACACCTTC	CASSLMGGLYGYTF
TRBV21-1	TRBJ2-7	.	.	TGTGCCAGCAGCCTAACCCCCGCGGTGGACGAGCAGTACTTC	CASSLTPAVDEQYF
TRBV4-3	TRBJ2-3	TRBD2	.	TGCGCCAGCAGCCCTCTAGCGGGAGGAGGCACAGATACGCAGTATTTT	CASSPLAGGGTDTQYF
TRBV6-5	TRBJ1-1	.	.	TGTGCCAGCAGTTCCAGACAGGATTTACTCACTGAAGCTTTCTTT	CASSSRQDLLTEAFF
TRBV5-1	TRBJ2-1	TRBD1	.	TGCGCCAGCAGACAGGGGCGGTACAATGAGCAGTTCTTC	CASRQGRYNEQFF
TRBV28	TRBJ2-5	.	once	TGTGCCAGCCCGGAAAGGACTCAAGAGACCCAGTACTTC	CASPERTQETQYF
TRBV10-3	TRBJ2-1	.	.	TGTGCCATCAGTCCCAGGACGGGGGTCTACAATGAGCAGTTCTTC	CAISPRTGVYNEQFF
TRBV4-2	TRBJ2-7	.	.	TGTGCCAGCAGCCAACGTCAGGGGGGATCCTACGAGCAGTACTTC	CASSQRQGGSYEQYF
TRBV5-1	TRBJ1-1	.	.	TGCGCCAGCAGCTTGGTGCCGGCAGGGGCGGACACTGAAGCTTTCTTT	CASSLVPAGADTEAFF
TRBV7-3	TRBJ2-2	.	.	TGTGCCAGCAGCAAACAGGGGGGGATAGGCACCGGGGAGCTGTTTTTT	CASSKQGGIGTGELFF
TRBV19	TRBJ2-3	TRBD2	.	TGTGCCAGTAGTATGCTACTAGCGGCAACTAGCACAGATACGCAGTATTTT	CASSMLLAATSTDTQYF
TRBV6-1	TRBJ1-6	.	.	TGTGCCAGCAGGGATTATGACAGGAATAATTCACCCCTCCACTTT	CASRDYDRNNSPLHF
TRBV18	TRBJ2-3	.	.	TGTGCCAGCTCACTTACAGGGACGAGCACAGATACGCAGTATTTT	CASSLTGTSTDTQYF
TRBV27	TRBJ1-1	.	.	TGTGCCAGCTCAATCCTCGGGAAACCCACTGAAGCTTTCTTT	CASSILGKPTEAFF
TRBV5-1	TRBJ1-2	TRBD1	.	TGCGCCAGCAGCACCGAAGGGACAGGAGTGTATGGCTACACCTTC	CASSTEGTGVYGYTF
TRBV5-6	TRBJ1-2	.	once	TGTGCCAGCAGCCCGTGGTTTGTGACAGGATTGGACCGGGGCTACACCTTC	CASSPWFVTGLDRGYTF
TRBV9	TRBJ2-1	TRBD2	.	TGTGCCAGCAGCGTCGGCGGGGGGGATGAGCAGTTCTTC	CASSVGGGDEQFF
TRBV9	TRBJ2-7	.	.	TGTGCCAGCAGCGTTAGCGGTTTATCCTACGAGCAGTACTTC	CASSVSGLSYEQYF
TRBV28	TRBJ1-1	.	.	TGTGCCAGCAGGTGGGGGAGGGCTGAAGCTTTCTTT	CASRWGRAEAFF
TRBV28	TRBJ2-3	.	.	TGTGCCAGCGCGATTAGACAGTTCACTCCAGATACGCAGTATTTT	CASAIRQFTPDTQYF
TRBV7-9	TRBJ2-7	.	.	TGTGCCAGCAGCCAACACGTCTTGGACGAGCAGTACTTC	CASSQHVLDEQYF
TRBV19	TRBJ2-7	.	once	TGTGCCACCTCAAGGGGCGCCTTCTCCTACGAGCAGTACTTC	CATSRGAFSYEQYF
TRBV28	TRBJ2-7	.	.	TGTGCCAGCAGTCCACTCAGAGGTAGGGGAAGCTACGAGCAGTACTTC	CASSPLRGRGSYEQYF
TRBV25-1	TRBJ2-7	TRBD1	.	TGTGCCAGCAGTGAACCTCCCGCGGACAGGGGGGCCTACGAGCAGTACTTC	CASSEPPADRGAYEQYF
TRBV5-1	TRBJ2-5	.	.	TGCGCCAGCAGCTTGTCGCAGGGGGGAATTGAGACCCAGTACTTC	CASSLSQGGIETQYF
TRBV7-9	TRBJ2-1	TRBD2	once	TGTGCCAGCATACTAGCGGGAGTCAATGAGCAGTTCTTC	CASILAGVNEQFF
TRBV27	TRBJ2-1	TRBD2	.	TGTGCCAGCAGTTTCTTAGCGGGGGGGAACTACAATGAGCAGTTCTTC	CASSFLAGGNYNEQFF
TRBV29-1	TRBJ1-1	TRBD1	once	TGCAGCGCCCGGGACAGGGGGCCAAGGACTGAAGCTTTCTTT	CSARDRGPRTEAFF
TRBV5-4	TRBJ2-7	.	.	TGTGCCAGCAGCGACCCGCGGACAGATGAGCGGCAGTACTTC	CASSDPRTDERQYF
TRBV2	TRBJ2-3	.	.	TGTGCCAGCAGTGAAACGGGGCGGGGTCCCGATACGCAGTATTTT	CASSETGRGPDTQYF
TRBV28	TRBJ1-4	.	once	TGTGCCAGCAGTTCGCACATAACCAGGGGCCTTAATGAAAAACTGTTTTTT	CASSSHITRGLNEKLFF
TRBV7-8	TRBJ2-2	TRBD1	.	TGTGCCAGCAGCCCGGACAGGTTAACGACCGGGGAGCTGTTTTTT	CASSPDRLTTGELFF
TRBV19	TRBJ1-2	TRBD1	.	TGTGCCAGTAGTACCCTGACAGGGAACTATGGCTACACCTTC	CASSTLTGNYGYTF
TRBV5-6	TRBJ2-7	.	.	TGTGCCAGCAGCCCCTTGGCGCAGGTTGGCGAGCAGTACTTC	CASSPLAQVGEQYF
TRBV4-1	TRBJ2-1	TRBD2	.	TGCGCCAGCAGCCCCCGAGCGGGACCCAGCTCCTACAATGAGCAGTTCTTC	CASSPRAGPSSYNEQFF
TRBV6-1	TRBJ2-1	TRBD2	.	TGTGCCAGCAGTGAAGGACTAGCGACATACAATGAGCAGTTCTTC	CASSEGLATYNEQFF
TRBV5-1	TRBJ2-7	TRBD1	once	TGCGCCAGCAGCTTTGACAGGGGCTCCTACGAGCAGTACTTC	CASSFDRGSYEQYF
TRBV18	TRBJ2-1	.	.	TGTGCCAGCTCACCAGGTTATCGGAGGGACCACAATGAGCAGTTCTTC	CASSPGYRRDHNEQFF
TRBV19	TRBJ1-2	.	.	TGTGCCAGTCCGAGGGGGTCTGACTATGGCTACACCTTC	CASPRGSDYGYTF
TRBV6-6	TRBJ2-1	.	few	TGTGCCAGCAGTTATGATAGGACAGACTTTAAGTTCTTC	CASSYDRTDFKFF
TRBV5-4	TRBJ2-3	TRBD1	.	TGTGCCAGCAGCCCGGACAGGAGCAGCACAGATACGCAGTATTTT	CASSPDRSSTDTQYF
TRBV28	TRBJ1-2	.	.	TGTGCCAGCATCTCAGGGGCCAGCTATGGCTACACCTTC	CASISGASYGYTF
TRBV27	TRBJ2-7	TRBD2	.	TGTGCCAGCAGTTTAAGACCTCCGTCGGGCGGGGGAGGCTCCTACGAGCAGTACTTC	CASSLRPPSGGGGSYEQYF
TRBV28	TRBJ1-1	.	.	TGTGCCAGCAGTCCGGACGGGGTCGGGGACACTGAAGCTTTCTTT	CASSPDGVGDTEAFF
TRBV5-1	TRBJ1-2	.	.	TGCGCCAGCAGCTTGCCCTCGACAGGTCCTAACTATGGCTACACCTTC	CASSLPSTGPNYGYTF
TRBV10-3	TRBJ2-3	.	.	TGTGCCATCAGCCCCGGACTTAGCCGCACAGATACGCAGTATTTT	CAISPGLSRTDTQYF
TRBV2	TRBJ2-7	TRBD1	.	TGTGCCAGCAGTGGGACAGGTCACCCCTACGAGCAGTACTTC	CASSGTGHPYEQYF
TRBV15	TRBJ2-4	TRBD2	.	TGTGCCACCAGCAGCTTAGCTAGCGGGGGGGCCCTTCAGTACTTC	CATSSLASGGALQYF
TRBV7-8	TRBJ1-5	.	.	TGTGCCAGCAGCGAACAGTTCAATCAGCCCCAGCATTTT	CASSEQFNQPQHF
TRBV19	TRBJ2-3	TRBD2	.	TGTGCCGACAAGCCACTAGCGGGACTCTTAAATACGCAGTATTTT	CADKPLAGLLNTQYF
TRBV19	TRBJ2-6	.	.	TGTGCCAGTAGTATTGGGGCGCTAGGATCCGGGGCCAACGTCCTGACTTTC	CASSIGALGSGANVLTF
TRBV2	TRBJ1-2	.	.	TGTGCCAGCAGTGAAGGCGCTGCCGGGTATGGCTACACCTTC	CASSEGAAGYGYTF
TRBV9	TRBJ1-1	.	.	TGTGCCAGCAGCGTAGACCCAACACCGCTGAACACTGAAGCTTTCTTT	CASSVDPTPLNTEAFF
TRBV2	TRBJ2-5	TRBD2	.	TGTGCCAGCAGTACCAGACTAGCGGGTCAAGAGACCCAGTACTTC	CASSTRLAGQETQYF
TRBV10-3	TRBJ2-7	.	.	TGTGCCATCAGCTCGAGCTCCTACGAGCAGTACTTC	CAISSSSYEQYF